These 23 T cell receptor beta chains were sequenced from one sample in a study of blood T cell repertoires in COVID-19. The table came from immunoSEQ multiplex PCR; TCRdb's copy has only in-frame clones and leaves some out. The data show around 250,000 clones, approximately 83% seen once. Sequenced sample: PBMCs or T cells enriched from blood (not recorded which). These receptors were obtained from a woman aged 45-65 years who had recovered from COVID-19.

The chain couples TRBV2 to TRBJ2-7, with 7 bases matching TRBD1. The J segment lost 3 bases and the V segment lost 0 bases, leaving 5 bases of the junction unmatched. CDR1 is SNHLY, CDR2 FYNNEI, per germline. The CDR3 is 15 amino acids. In nucleotides, the CDR3 is TGTGCCAGCAGTGAAGCGCCGACAGGGTTCTACGAGCAGTACTTC. Translated: CASSEAPTGFYEQYF.

The CDR3 region has the DNA TGCGCCAGCAGCCTAGAGGACAGGGTTGGTCAGCCCCAGCATTTT. Protein sequence: CASSLEDRVGQPQHF. This chain connects TRBV4-1 to TRBJ1-5; 8 bases map to TRBD1. With 4 bases clipped from V and 6 bases from J, the junction kept 8 bases outside the gene matches. Germline lookup yields CDR1 MGHRA and CDR2 YSYEKL. This CDR3 is built from 15 residues.

The rearrangement links TRBV5-4 to TRBJ2-1; 8 positions match TRBD1. J was trimmed by 6 bases and V by 4 bases; bases with no gene match: 6. Germline V lookup: CDR1 SGHNT, CDR2 YYREEE (reference sequence). The CDR3 consists of 14 residues. The CDR3: CASSAGGWGNEQFF. CDR3 DNA: TGTGCCAGCAGCGCAGGGGGCTGGGGCAATGAGCAGTTCTTC.

The chain couples TRBV5-1 to TRBJ2-1; D is undetermined. Trimming took 3 bases from V and 4 from J, leaving 11 bases between them. This CDR3 spans 14 amino acids. Germline V lookup: CDR1 SGHRS, CDR2 YFSETQ. CDR3 amino acids: CASSSGEVYNEQFF. The CDR3 DNA is TGCGCCAGCAGCTCCGGAGAAGTTTACAATGAGCAGTTCTTC. The full variable domain, its missing parts supplied by reference TRBV5-1 and TRBJ2-1, is KAGVTQTPRYLIKTRGQQVTLSCSPISGHRSVSWYQQTPGQGLQFLFEYFSETQRNKGNFPGRFSGRQFSNSRSEMNVSTLELGDSALYLCASSSGEVYNEQFFGPGTRLTVL.

For the CDR3, the DNA is TGTGCCAGCTTCGACAGAGATAACACTGAAGCTTTCTTT. This sequence encodes CASFDRDNTEAFF. The chain is built from TRBV28 and TRBJ1-1; D perhaps matches TRBD1 (5 bases). The CDR3 has 13 residues. Trimming took off 8 bases at V and 2 bases at J, with 12 bases between the two ends. Per germline, CDR1 MDHEN and CDR2 SYDVKM.

The V gene is TRBV28, the J gene TRBJ2-5; 11 bases are shared with TRBD1. V was clipped by 4 bases and J by 4 bases; unmatched bases: 17. This CDR3 contains 19 residues. Germline lookup yields CDR1 MDHEN and CDR2 SYDVKM. In DNA form, the CDR3 reads TGTGCCAGCAGTTCACAGGGGGCCGAAGGACAGGGGGCGAGAGAGACCCAGTACTTC. The encoded protein is CASSSQGAEGQGARETQYF.

This chain joins TRBV6-5 and TRBJ1-2; D is possibly TRBD1 (5 bases). CDR1 MNHEY and CDR2 SVGAGI come from the germline V gene. V shed 8 bases and J shed 0 bases, with 13 bases lying between them. The CDR3 is made up of 14 amino acids. As DNA, the CDR3 is TGTGCCAGCGTGACCAAAGGGGCTAACTATGGCTACACCTTC. It specifies CASVTKGANYGYTF.

The chain is built from TRBV6-5 and TRBJ2-5, with 7 bases matching TRBD1. This CDR3 has 15 residues. The germline V gene has CDR1 MNHEY and CDR2 SVGAGI. Trimming cost V 6 bases and J 5 bases; bases outside gene matches: 12. The CDR3 coding sequence is TGTGCCAGCAGCCTCCCCGCGACAGGGTACGAGACCCAGTACTTC. This translates into CASSLPATGYETQYF.

This clone was observed a handful of times. One end of the junction does not line up with germline, which may come from a read error. The chain combines TRBV7-7 with TRBJ2-1, with TRBD2 as a possible D gene (5 bases). The CDR3 consists of 16 residues. Germline loops: CDR1 SSHAT, CDR2 FNYEAQ (reference sequence). CDR3 sequence reads: CASSLVGGSSYNEQFF. The DNA of the CDR3 is TGTGCTAGCAGCTTAGTGGGTGGGAGCTCCTACAATGAGCAGTTCTTC.

The V gene is TRBV28, the J gene TRBJ2-3; 7 nucleotides align to TRBD2. This CDR3 spans 15 amino acids. V dropped 2 bases and J dropped 4; count of bases not matched to a gene: 6. Germline assignment: CDR1 MDHEN and CDR2 SYDVKM. Written as DNA, the CDR3 is TGTGCCAGCAGTTTAGTGGGGGGGTTAGCAGATACGCAGTATTTT. Protein: CASSLVGGLADTQYF.

The V and J genes are TRBV3-1 (or the pseudogene TRBV3-2) and TRBJ1-6, with 9 bases matching TRBD1. Germline values: CDR1 LGHDT, CDR2 YNNKEL (reference sequence). After removal of 4 bases from V and 8 bases from J, the junction contained 3 bases not matched to a gene. The CDR3 runs 14 residues. The CDR3: CASSPRDRDSPLHF. The CDR3 DNA follows: TGTGCCAGCAGCCCCCGGGACAGGGATTCACCCCTCCACTTT.

This clone is a singleton in its sample. The rearrangement uses TRBV7-6 and TRBJ2-7, with TRBD1 matching 7 bases. The CDR3 length is 15 residues. Germline-derived CDR1 and CDR2 are SGHVS and FNYEAQ. J gave up 4 bases and V 5 bases, and 11 bases lay outside the gene matches. The chain's CDR3 is CASSPRTGQLYEQYF. The CDR3 nucleotides are TGTGCCAGCAGCCCCCGGACAGGCCAATTGTACGAGCAGTACTTC.

This chain uses TRBV2 with TRBJ2-2; TRBD1 matches 7 bases. V lost 5 bases, J lost 6 bases, and 3 bases stayed unmatched. The CDR3 is 13 residues long. Germline V gene data show CDR1 as SNHLY and CDR2 as FYNNEI. The CDR3 DNA is TGTGCCAGCAGTCCCACAGGGGCCGGGGAGCTGTTTTTT. Encoded protein: CASSPTGAGELFF.

J is TRBJ2-7 and V is TRBV2; TRBD2 aligns across 7 bases. V dropped 6 bases and J dropped 10; count of bases not matched to a gene: 12. CDR3 size: 13 residues. Germline CDR1 SNHLY, CDR2 FYNNEI. The CDR3 sequence: CASRGDEWEGQYF. CDR3 bases: TGTGCCAGCAGGGGGGACGAGTGGGAGGGTCAGTACTTC.

The chain has TRBV20-1 and TRBJ2-7, with 7 bases that match TRBD1. Unmatched junction bases numbered 11, after V lost 6 bases and J lost 6 bases. There are 13 residues in the CDR3. Germline assignment: CDR1 DFQATT and CDR2 SNEGSKA (reference sequence). This CDR3 is CSASRQGGSEQYF. The DNA of the CDR3 is TGCAGTGCGAGTCGACAGGGTGGTAGCGAGCAGTACTTC.

This sequence joins TRBV5-1 and TRBJ1-5; D is unresolved. This CDR3 has 13 amino acids. Deletions cut 4 bases from V and 5 bases from J, with 10 bases between. CDR1 and CDR2 from the germline V gene are SGHRS and YFSETQ. The CDR3 DNA follows: TGCGCCAGCAGCGAGAACGTCGATCAGCCCCAGCATTTT. This encodes CASSENVDQPQHF. Full variable domain (outside the CDR3, taken from reference TRBV5-1 and TRBJ1-5): KAGVTQTPRYLIKTRGQQVTLSCSPISGHRSVSWYQQTPGQGLQFLFEYFSETQRNKGNFPGRFSGRQFSNSRSEMNVSTLELGDSALYLCASSENVDQPQHFGDGTRLSIL.

The V and J genes are TRBV25-1 and TRBJ1-1, with D tentatively TRBD1 (6 bases). V dropped 3 bases and J dropped 1 base, with 9 bases sitting between them. The CDR3 spans 14 residues. Germline V gene lookup returns CDR1 MGHDK and CDR2 SYGVNS. The CDR3 DNA reads TGTGCCAGCAGTGATGCACAGGGGAACACTGAAGCTTTCTTT. It translates to CASSDAQGNTEAFF.

This CDR3 reads CASSSNRERDEKLFF. DNA of the CDR3: TGTGCCAGCAGTTCAAACAGGGAGAGAGATGAAAAACTGTTTTTT. V usage is TRBV28 and J usage is TRBJ1-4, with D tentatively TRBD1 (6 bases). The CDR3 has 15 amino acids. Trimming cost V 4 bases and J 6 bases, with 15 bases left between them. Per germline, CDR1 MDHEN and CDR2 SYDVKM.

A few counts support this clone. The genes are TRBV7-9 and TRBJ1-2, with D uncertain. Trimming stripped 1 base from V and 1 base from J, with 7 bases between. Germline assignment: CDR1 SEHNR and CDR2 FQNEAQ (reference sequence). There are 14 residues in the CDR3. The CDR3 DNA sequence: TGTGCCAGCAGCTTAGTTGCCAGTAACTATGGCTACACCTTC. Its protein is CASSLVASNYGYTF.

The gene calls are TRBV12-5 and TRBJ2-1; 9 nucleotides match TRBD2. Germline CDR1 LGHNT, CDR2 FRNRAP. This CDR3 is 16 amino acids long. The junction had 10 bases not matched to a gene; V was cut back by 2 bases and J by 8 bases. DNA for the CDR3: TGTGCTAGTGGTTTGCCCCTAATAGCGGGAGACGATGAGCAGTTCTTC. Its translation: CASGLPLIAGDDEQFF.

CDR3 sequence reads: CSAGQGGNQPQHF. Here the CDR3 DNA reads TGCAGCGCAGGACAGGGAGGCAATCAGCCCCAGCATTTT. This chain uses TRBV29-1 with TRBJ1-5; TRBD1 agrees at 8 bases. J lost 2 bases, V lost 7 bases, and 4 bases had no gene match. The CDR3 extends over 13 amino acids. The V gene's germline CDR1 is SQVTM and CDR2 ANQGSEA.

The J gene is TRBJ2-5, the V gene TRBV5-8; TRBD2 aligns across 8 bases. Germline CDR1 SGHTS, CDR2 YDEGEE. CDR3 length: 14 residues. J gave up 5 bases and V 7 bases, and 10 bases lay outside the gene matches. The CDR3 spells CASAGGAGAETQYF. The CDR3 nucleotides are TGTGCCAGCGCGGGGGGTGCCGGCGCGGAGACCCAGTACTTC.

The table lists this clone with a few counts. The rearrangement joins TRBV10-3 to TRBJ2-4; 12 bases fit TRBD2. The junction had 4 bases not matched to a gene; V was cut back by 4 bases and J by 0 bases. The CDR3 contains 17 residues. CDR1 is ENHRY, CDR2 SYGVKD, per germline. The CDR3, as DNA: TGTGCCATCAGTGCTAGCGGGGGGGGTATAGCCAAAAACATTCAGTACTTC. Protein: CAISASGGGIAKNIQYF.